This TCR beta chain was identified in a study of blood T cells in healthy people across ages. From germline, CDR1 is SEHNR and CDR2 FQNEAQ (reference sequence). The length of the CDR3 is 14 residues. Trimming cost V 1 base and J 7 bases, with 13 bases left between them. A J-beta primer mix and a sample-barcoded 5' primer were used in a second PCR of about 7 to 12 cycles. TCRdb reprocessed the 5' RACE reads with MiXCR, giving one entry per CDR3 protein. The sample contains about 760,000 distinct CDR3 sequences, 20% to 25% of which appear only once. These data also formed part of another study, on T cells of mothers and their children. That source adds: Mothers and children who were related shared slightly more overlap than unrelated pairs, but not significantly more.

This clonotype was sampled from a boy younger than 18 in good health. The sequenced material came from blood. This rearrangement joins TRBV7-9 to TRBJ1-1, with D maybe TRBD1 (5 bases). The CDR3 here is CASSLVGSGFEAFF. As DNA, the CDR3 is TGTGCCAGCAGCTTAGTAGGTTCAGGGTTTGAAGCTTTCTTT.